What follows is one T cell receptor beta chain and its context. Its antigen is still unknown. The junction departs from germline at one end; a sequencing error may be responsible. This entry comes from a study of blood T cell repertoires in COVID-19 (dated by TCRdb to between 2020 and 2021). In the study overall: Collaborator samples came from the United States, Italy and Spain and covered acute and convalescent phases of COVID-19. The repertoires were released in a freely available public database meant as a resource for research on the immune response to SARS-CoV-2. The prospective study material was composed of cDNA or gDNA derived from T cells, B-cell-depleted T cells, or PBMCs. Subjects who had been exposed to COVID-19, were actively infected with it, or had recovered from it provided the deeply sampled blood TCRbeta repertoires that made up the dataset. Sample metadata almost always included a de-identified subject ID, COVID-19 status, age in years and sex. The samples were drawn from two sources: the first 160 participants of the ongoing ImmuneRACE study, and 950 to 1,500 subjects contributed by 6 global collaborators. Where available, HLA class I and class II types were taken from metadata supplied by the sample provider and were not determined by assay-based typing. Overall study outcomes, separate from this receptor: How much clinical and demographic metadata was included differed by source and by participant, and the metadata was provided uncurated.

Whole blood was collected in K2EDTA tubes by collaborating institutions according to the institutions' own protocols. For TCRbeta analysis, collaborators shipped samples as frozen whole blood, isolated PBMCs, or DNA extracted from either of those sample types. The immunoSEQ Assay, a bias-controlled multiplex PCR, was used to amplify TCRbeta CDR3 regions from genomic DNA. In the original analysis: Nucleated cell counts per sample were estimated from amplification of reference gene primers within the assay. To quantify the absolute abundance of each unique TCRbeta CDR3 rearrangement, sequence reads were collapsed and filtered. Productive Simpson clonality was computed per sample as the square root of Simpson's diversity index over productive rearrangements. What TCRdb holds here is the immuneACCESS table cut down to in-frame rearrangements. Part of the clones is not present; checked against another copy, under half of the missing clones reflect an unresolved V gene, and the others are unexplained. V, J and clone size are taken as reported in that table, and D and trimming were inferred from the DNA itself. The sample profile shows fewer than 75,000 clones; around 87% of them were found once. The ten largest clones capture 8.3% of the sample.

Reading from cysteine to phenylalanine, the CDR3 counts 16 amino acids. The CDR3 DNA has 48 bases and is translated from base 1. CDR1 and CDR2, per the germline V gene (reference sequence), are LGHDT and YNNKEL. The receptor chain draws on TRBV3-1 (or the pseudogene TRBV3-2) and TRBJ1-2; the central 7 bases match TRBD1. Sequencing input: peripheral blood. The sequence derives from a man aged 45-65 years with active COVID-19. The encoded CDR3 is CAGSQDLRDRVYGYTF. The sequenced DNA: TGTGCCGGCAGCCAAGATCTGAGAGACAGGGTCTATGGCTACACCTTC.